The T cell receptor (beta chain) under discussion was sequenced for a study of blood T cell repertoires in COVID-19. Study background: Some COVID-19 samples were acute and others convalescent; all came from the United States, Italy and Spain. Sources were T cells, B-cell-depleted T cells, or PBMCs; the material itself was cDNA or gDNA.

Study processing details: The assay estimated nucleated cells by amplifying reference gene primers. TCRdb's copy holds only in-frame clones and misses some; the assay was immunoSEQ multiplex PCR. V, J and clone size derive from that table, while D and trimming were established from the DNA sequence. The sample records 120,000 or so clones, roughly nine tenths being singletons. The sample was peripheral blood. This TCR was sampled from a man in his sixties or seventies who had recovered from COVID-19.

CDR3 sequence: CASSLWHTGELFF. CDR3 in DNA: TGCGCCAGCAGCTTGTGGCACACCGGGGAGCTGTTTTTT. The chain is built from TRBV5-1 and TRBJ2-2; D unresolved. The V end lost 1 base, the J end lost 3 bases, and 4 bases lay between the germline ends. The CDR3 spans 13 residues. In germline, CDR1 is SGHRS, CDR2 YFSETQ.